The 21 T cell receptor beta chains reported below all come from one sample, sequenced in a study of T-cell reconstitution after alpha-beta-depleted transplantation in children. A TCRbeta library incorporating unique molecular identifiers was prepared. MiXCR, run by TCRdb on the PCR reads, gives a single entry per CDR3 protein. Counted here are 350,000 to 400,000 distinct CDR3 sequences, about 14% occurring once; the ten biggest clones make up around 4.5%. Sequenced material: PBMCs, taken from the stem cell graft. Receptor source: a human donor who donated a stem cell graft to a child with Fanconi anemia.

This clonotype was picked up many times. This chain connects TRBV5-6 to TRBJ2-1; 8 bases agree with TRBD2. The CDR3 runs to 15 residues. Germline V gives CDR1 SGHDT, CDR2 YYEEEE. The J segment lost 7 bases and the V segment lost 4 bases, leaving 10 bases of the junction unmatched. CDR3 residues: CASSRTGTRPNEQFF. CDR3 nucleotides: TGTGCCAGCAGCAGAACCGGGACTAGACCTAATGAGCAGTTCTTC.

This clonotype has only a few counts. The V call is TRBV7-2, the J call TRBJ2-5; D remains ambiguous. CDR1 and CDR2 from the germline V gene are SGHTA and FQGNSA. Trimming took off 5 bases at V and 5 bases at J, with 15 bases between the two ends. The CDR3 runs to 14 residues. The DNA of the CDR3 is TGTGCCAGCAGCCCGCGAAGGACGTCGGAGACCCAGTACTTC. This translates into CASSPRRTSETQYF.

The genes are TRBV12-3 or TRBV12-4 and TRBJ1-4; D remains unclear. This CDR3 has 13 amino acids. Trimming pared 10 bases from V and 5 bases from J, leaving 14 bases between. The CDR3 DNA reads as TGTGCCATCAGCCGCTACAGAAATGAAAAACTGTTTTTT. This codes for CAISRYRNEKLFF.

The sample holds many counts of this clonotype. In DNA, the CDR3 is TGTGCCAGCAGCGGTTGGACTCGCACAGATACGCAGTATTTT. This encodes CASSGWTRTDTQYF. This sequence joins TRBV11-2 and TRBJ2-3; perhaps TRBD2 as D (5 bases). Between the trimmed V and J ends, which lost 5 bases and 1 base, there was a span of 10 bases. Germline V gene data show CDR1 as SGHAT and CDR2 as FQNNGV. CDR3 length: 14 amino acids. The full variable domain, completed using reference TRBV11-2 and TRBJ2-3, is EAGVAQSPRYKIIEKRQSVAFWCNPISGHATLYWYQQILGQGPKLLIQFQNNGVVDDSQLPKDRFSAERLKGVDSTLKIQPAKLEDSAVYLCASSGWTRTDTQYFGPGTRLTVL.

V is TRBV6-5 and J is TRBJ2-3, with 8 positions matching TRBD2. With 6 bases clipped from V and 6 bases from J, the junction kept 14 bases outside the gene matches. The CDR3 runs to 16 residues. Germline lookup yields CDR1 MNHEY and CDR2 SVGAGI. The CDR3 loop reads CASSLRPAGVEDTQYF. In nucleotides, the CDR3 is TGTGCCAGCAGCTTACGCCCAGCGGGGGTGGAGGATACGCAGTATTTT.

This clonotype was detected only a few times. The genes are TRBV12-3 or TRBV12-4 and TRBJ1-2; D gene unclear. The CDR3 sequence is 11 residues long. Trimming removed 3 bases at V and 7 bases at J, with 6 bases between. The CDR3 bases are TGTGCCAGCAGTTTGATCTCTGGCTACACCTTC. It translates to CASSLISGYTF.

This clonotype was counted many times. J is TRBJ2-1 and V is TRBV14; perhaps TRBD1 as D (6 bases). V shed 1 base and J shed 2 bases, with 6 bases lying between them. The V gene's germline CDR1 is SGHDN and CDR2 FVKESK. This CDR3 comprises 14 residues. The CDR3 coding sequence is TGTGCCAGCAGCCAAGGGGGGCCCTACAATGAGCAGTTCTTC. This encodes CASSQGGPYNEQFF. The variable domain in full, with the rest retrieved from reference TRBV14 and TRBJ2-1, is EAGVTQFPSHSVIEKGQTVTLRCDPISGHDNLYWYRRVMGKEIKFLLHFVKESKQDESGMPNNRFLAERTGGTYSTLKVQPAELEDSGVYFCASSQGGPYNEQFFGPGTRLTVL.

V usage is TRBV5-1 and J usage is TRBJ1-1, with a possible D match to TRBD1 (5 bases). The V end was cut by 6 bases, the J end by 1 base, with 13 bases between. There are 14 residues in the CDR3. Germline loops: CDR1 SGHRS, CDR2 YFSETQ. CDR3 region: CASTRDGGNTEAFF. The CDR3 DNA sequence: TGCGCCAGCACAAGGGACGGAGGGAACACTGAAGCTTTCTTT.

The V call is TRBV11-2, the J call TRBJ1-2, with TRBD1 as a possible D gene (5 bases). CDR3 length: 13 residues. Trimming pared 3 bases from V and 7 bases from J, leaving 12 bases between. Germline V CDR1 and CDR2: SGHAT, FQNNGV. CDR3 loop: CASSLGTTAGYTF. The DNA of the CDR3 is TGTGCCAGCAGCTTGGGGACGACAGCTGGCTACACCTTC. Supplemented by reference TRBV11-2 and TRBJ1-2, the full variable domain reads EAGVAQSPRYKIIEKRQSVAFWCNPISGHATLYWYQQILGQGPKLLIQFQNNGVVDDSQLPKDRFSAERLKGVDSTLKIQPAKLEDSAVYLCASSLGTTAGYTFGSGTRLTVV.

There are a few counts of this clonotype. The rearrangement links TRBV6-5 to TRBJ1-5, with 9 bases that match TRBD1. CDR1 and CDR2 from the germline V gene are MNHEY and SVGAGI. The CDR3 consists of 14 residues. V trimming: 5 bases; J trimming: 6 bases; junction bases outside the gene matches: 5. CDR3 DNA sequence: TGTGCCAGCAGTCCCAGGGACAGGGCTCAGCCCCAGCATTTT. It translates to CASSPRDRAQPQHF.

The gene calls are TRBV7-8 and TRBJ2-3; no clear D. From germline, CDR1 is SGHVS and CDR2 FQNEAQ. This CDR3 has 16 amino acids. The V gene lost 6 bases and the J gene lost 2 bases, with 18 bases spanning the gap. The CDR3 DNA sequence: TGTGCCAGCAGTGATACCGGGCCTTCAGTCACAGATACGCAGTATTTT. It is translated as CASSDTGPSVTDTQYF.

The chain joins TRBV19 to TRBJ1-6; 7 bases agree with TRBD1. The CDR3 covers 13 residues. Germline CDR1 LNHDA, CDR2 SQIVND (reference sequence). The junction had 4 bases not matched to a gene; V was cut back by 7 bases and J by 7 bases. The CDR3 spells CASKGQKNSPLHF. CDR3 coding DNA: TGTGCCAGTAAGGGACAGAAGAATTCACCCCTCCACTTT.

The table lists this clonotype with a few counts. The chain links TRBV27 to TRBJ2-3; D may be TRBD1 (7 bases). This CDR3 comprises 13 residues. V was shortened by 4 bases and J by 7 bases, with 12 bases between the two germline ends. Germline V gene lookup returns CDR1 MNHEY and CDR2 SMNVEV (reference sequence). The CDR3 DNA reads as TGTGCCAGCAGTTCAGGGGGGACGAATACGCAGTATTTT. Its protein product is CASSSGGTNTQYF.

The chain couples TRBV12-3 or TRBV12-4 to TRBJ2-7, with 13 bases that match TRBD2. This CDR3 is 15 amino acids long. J was trimmed by 3 bases and V by 6 bases; bases with no gene match: 5. The CDR3 spells CASRVGTSGVYEQYF. Here the CDR3 DNA reads TGTGCCAGCAGAGTTGGGACTAGCGGGGTCTACGAGCAGTACTTC.

This chain links TRBV7-9 with TRBJ2-1; 10 positions match TRBD1. Germline loops: CDR1 SEHNR, CDR2 FQNEAQ (reference sequence). The trim removed 4 bases at V and 9 bases at J, leaving 3 bases unmatched. This CDR3 has 13 residues. The CDR3 DNA sequence: TGTGCCAGCAGCTGGGGACAGGGGTTTGAGCAGTTCTTC. Translation: CASSWGQGFEQFF. Variable domain in full (rest from reference TRBV7-9 and TRBJ2-1): DTGVSQNPRHKITKRGQNVTFRCDPISEHNRLYWYRQTLGQGPEFLTYFQNEAQLEKSRLLSDRFSAERPKGSFSTLEIQRTEQGDSAMYLCASSWGQGFEQFFGPGTRLTVL.

The sample holds many counts of this clonotype. The genes are TRBV27 and TRBJ1-5, with TRBD1 as a possible D gene (6 bases). Germline CDR1 reads MNHEY; CDR2 reads SMNVEV (reference sequence). The CDR3 covers 16 residues. V lost 5 bases and J lost 4, with 18 bases in between. CDR3: CASSPGQTKYNQPQHF. The CDR3 DNA is TGTGCCAGCAGTCCAGGACAGACTAAGTATAATCAGCCCCAGCATTTT.

V usage is TRBV12-3 or TRBV12-4 and J usage is TRBJ2-1; D remains unclear. This CDR3 spans 15 amino acids. The ends were cut back, 6 bases at V and 6 bases at J, with 18 bases in the middle. This CDR3 reads CASSIAGWVGNEQFF. In nucleotides, the CDR3 is TGTGCCAGCAGCATAGCTGGCTGGGTCGGCAATGAGCAGTTCTTC.

This clonotype was recorded at least ten times. The gene calls are TRBV18 and TRBJ1-2, with D unclear. Germline V gives CDR1 KGHSH, CDR2 LQKENI. V was cut by 1 base and J by 6 bases, with 9 bases left in between. The CDR3 runs to 13 residues. CDR3 DNA sequence: TGTGCCAGCTCACCACGGTCGGTTGATGGCTACACCTTC. It translates to CASSPRSVDGYTF.

This clonotype was seen at least ten times. The genes are TRBV29-1 and TRBJ2-1; 10 bases line up with TRBD1. CDR3 length: 16 residues. The germline gives CDR1 SQVTM, CDR2 ANQGSEA. J gave up 1 base and V 3 bases, and 6 bases lay outside the gene matches. The CDR3 loop reads CSVDGTGDRSYNEQFF. DNA for the CDR3: TGCAGCGTTGATGGGACAGGGGATAGATCCTACAATGAGCAGTTCTTC.

This rearrangement joins TRBV10-2 to TRBJ1-1; no clear D gene. V was cut by 7 bases and J by 1 base, with 10 bases left in between. CDR1 is WSHSY, CDR2 SAAADI, per germline. The CDR3 consists of 13 residues. The CDR3 sequence: CASKDVRNTEAFF. The DNA for the CDR3 is TGCGCCAGCAAAGATGTGAGGAACACTGAAGCTTTCTTT.

This clonotype was counted only a few times. V gene TRBV15 combines with J gene TRBJ2-7; 11 nucleotides match TRBD1. Germline-derived CDR1 and CDR2 are LNHNV and YYDKDF (reference sequence). The V and J ends lost 4 bases and 2 bases, in that order; junction bases with no gene match: 4. This CDR3 region has 15 residues. CDR3 region: CATSKPGQGAYEQYV. The CDR3 DNA follows: TGTGCCACCAGCAAGCCGGGACAGGGGGCCTACGAGCAGTACGTC.